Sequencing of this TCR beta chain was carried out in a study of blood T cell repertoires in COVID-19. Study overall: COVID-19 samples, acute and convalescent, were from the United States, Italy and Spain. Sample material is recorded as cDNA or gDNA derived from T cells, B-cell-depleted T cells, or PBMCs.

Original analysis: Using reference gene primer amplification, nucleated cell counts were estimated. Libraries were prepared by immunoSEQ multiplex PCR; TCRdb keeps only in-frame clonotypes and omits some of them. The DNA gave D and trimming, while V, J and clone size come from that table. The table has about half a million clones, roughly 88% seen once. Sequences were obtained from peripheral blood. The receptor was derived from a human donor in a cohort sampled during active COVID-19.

CDR3 protein: CASSYLSGGPLDTQYF. The DNA of the CDR3 is TGTGCCAGCAGTTACCTATCGGGAGGGCCATTGGATACGCAGTATTTT. The genes are TRBV6-2 or TRBV6-3 and TRBJ2-3, with 8 bases that match TRBD2. The CDR3 runs to 16 residues. Unmatched junction bases numbered 10, after V lost 2 bases and J lost 6 bases. CDR1 is MNHEY and CDR2 is SVGEGT in the germline V gene.